This T cell receptor beta chain is from a study of blood T cell repertoires in COVID-19. Study as a whole: From T cells, B-cell-depleted T cells, or PBMCs came the material, which was cDNA or gDNA.

This clone was detected a few times. Original analysis: Cell counts per sample came from amplifying reference gene primers. Produced via immunoSEQ multiplex PCR; TCRdb's table is partial and in-frame only. V and J calls and clone size are those listed in that table; D and trimming were worked out from the DNA. This table has some 270,000 clones, roughly 85% appearing once. Trimming took 6 bases from V and 4 from J, leaving 15 bases between them. CDR1 is SNHLY and CDR2 is FYNNEI in the germline V gene. The CDR3 consists of 15 residues. This sequence joins TRBV2 and TRBJ2-2; the D is unclear. The TCR originated in a woman in her seventies with acute or convalescent COVID-19. The source material was peripheral blood. The CDR3 here is CASRDDSLGTGELFF. The DNA of the CDR3 is TGTGCCAGCAGGGATGACTCCTTAGGCACCGGGGAGCTGTTTTTT.